The 8 T cell receptor beta chains below were found in one sample sequenced in a study of tumor-infiltrating lymphocytes in primary liver carcinoma (dated by TCRdb to 2015 to 2018). RNA from unsorted whole blood was extracted with TRIzol reagent, and germline DNA was obtained with the DNeasy Blood & Tissue kit. The instrument given in TCRdb is Illumina HiSeq 2500. Starting from 450 to 500 ng total RNA, TCRbeta-specific cDNA was produced by reverse transcription with a constant-region primer and ProtoScript II reverse transcriptase. The TCRbeta libraries were prepared through three rounds of nested multiplex PCR following a slightly modified ARM-PCR procedure. Multiplex TRBV1-TRBV30 forward primers and a Cbeta reverse primer were used in the first two PCR rounds, each of which was run for around 10 cycles. The raw public reads went through TCRdb reprocessing: fastp at Q25, MiXCR clone calling, in-frame beta chains kept. Identical CDR3 proteins give one entry, which carries the most common genes and DNA. Within this sample are about 200,000 distinct CDR3 sequences, with 65% of them counted one time only. Of the sample, roughly 7% is held by the ten largest clones.

The sequenced sample was peripheral blood. The receptors originated from a woman between 55 and 75 years old with primary liver carcinoma and hepatitis B virus infection.

The chain recombines TRBV7-3 with TRBJ1-2; D gene unclear. The CDR3 is made up of 12 amino acids. Germline V gene lookup returns CDR1 SGHTA and CDR2 FQGTGA. Trimming took off 3 bases at V and 7 bases at J, with 9 bases between the two ends. This chain's CDR3 is CASSLNGVGYTF. Here the CDR3 DNA reads TGTGCCAGCAGCTTGAACGGGGTTGGCTACACCTTC.

This clonotype occurred once. The CDR3 does not end in the conserved phenylalanine or tryptophan, so this is likely a read error. The gene calls are TRBV11-3 and TRBJ2-5; D is ambiguous. From germline, CDR1 is SGHNT and CDR2 YENEEA. V lost 1 base and J 2 bases, leaving 14 bases between the germline ends. This CDR3 spans 16 amino acids. The DNA of the CDR3 is TGTGCCAGCAGCTTAGTCATGGGGTCTAGTCAAGAGACCCAGTACCTC. Protein: CASSLVMGSSQETQYL.

This clonotype was seen a few times. The V and J genes are TRBV6-6 and TRBJ1-3; D may be TRBD1 (5 bases). The CDR3 sequence is 14 residues long. V was pared by 6 bases and J by 0 bases, with 9 bases between. Germline V CDR1 and CDR2: MNHNY, SVGAGI (reference sequence). CDR3 nucleotide sequence: TGTGCCAGCAGCGAGCAGGGCTCTGGAAACACCATATATTTT. Translated: CASSEQGSGNTIYF.

With regard to this clonotype: As the CDR3 is not closed by the conserved phenylalanine or tryptophan, this likely results from a read error. This chain uses TRBV28 with TRBJ2-7, with 7 bases lining up with TRBD2. The CDR3 consists of 16 residues. Germline trimming cut 2 bases from V and 1 base from J; bases unmatched to any gene: 8. Germline lookup yields CDR1 MDHEN and CDR2 SYDVKM. The CDR3 loop is CASSLDTGRISYEQYL. The CDR3 bases are TGTGCCAGCAGTTTAGATACCGGGAGGATATCCTACGAGCAGTACCTC.

This clonotype appeared a few times. V usage is TRBV30 and J usage is TRBJ1-5; D is unclear. V was cut by 3 bases and J by 3 bases, with 12 bases left in between. The germline CDR1 and CDR2 sequences are GTSNPN and SVGIG (reference sequence). The CDR3 consists of 14 residues. DNA for the CDR3: TGTGCCTGGAGCCTGGCAGCGTACAATCAGCCCCAGCATTTT. Translated: CAWSLAAYNQPQHF. Full variable domain (outside the CDR3, taken from reference TRBV30 and TRBJ1-5): SQTIHQWPATLVQPVGSPLSLECTVEGTSNPNLYWYRQAAGRGLQLLFYSVGIGQISSEVPQNLSASRPQDRQFILSSKKLLLSDSGFYLCAWSLAAYNQPQHFGDGTRLSIL.

A word on this clonotype: The conserved phenylalanine or tryptophan is not found at the CDR3 terminus, so this likely reflects a read error. The gene calls are TRBV6-1 and TRBJ1-3; D not certain. From germline, CDR1 is MNHNS and CDR2 SASEGT. The germline V and J ends were trimmed by 6 bases and 0 bases, with 12 bases remaining between them. The CDR3 is 15 residues long. The CDR3 DNA follows: TGTGCCAGCAGGGTCGGTGGGATCTCTGGAAACACCATATATCTT. This codes for CASRVGGISGNTIYL.

Of note for this clonotype: As the CDR3 is not closed by the conserved phenylalanine or tryptophan, this likely results from a read error. The genes are TRBV11-2 and TRBJ2-7, with 8 positions matching TRBD2. The CDR3 runs to 15 residues. CDR1 SGHAT and CDR2 FQNNGV come from the germline V gene. CDR3 nucleotide sequence: TGTACCAGCAGCTTAGAAAGCGGGAGTGGATACGAGCAGTACCTC. Translated, it gives CTSSLESGSGYEQYL.

This clonotype came up a few times. The rearrangement joins TRBV12-3 or TRBV12-4 to TRBJ1-1, with D unclear. V was shortened by 9 bases and J by 1 base, with 12 bases between the two germline ends. This CDR3 spans 13 amino acids. The CDR3 nucleotides read TGTGCCAGTAGCGACAAAAGGAACACTGAAGCTTTCTTT. This encodes CASSDKRNTEAFF.